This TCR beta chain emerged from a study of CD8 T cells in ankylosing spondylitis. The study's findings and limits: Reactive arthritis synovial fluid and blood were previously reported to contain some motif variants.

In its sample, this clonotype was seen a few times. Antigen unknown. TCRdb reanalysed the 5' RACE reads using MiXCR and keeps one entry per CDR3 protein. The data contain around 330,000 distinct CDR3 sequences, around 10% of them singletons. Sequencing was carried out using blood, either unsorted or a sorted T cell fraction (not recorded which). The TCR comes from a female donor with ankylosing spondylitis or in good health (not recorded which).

CDR3 bases: TGTGCCAGCAGCTCCCTGCCAGGCGGTCCCTTCTCCTACAATGAGCAGTTCTTC. As protein: CASSSLPGGPFSYNEQFF. This chain connects TRBV11-2 to TRBJ2-1; D is unclear. V was cut by 4 bases and J by 0 bases, with 19 bases left in between. The germline gives CDR1 SGHAT, CDR2 FQNNGV. The CDR3 has 18 residues.